One sample yielded the 9 T cell receptor beta chains listed below, sequenced in a study of shared T cell receptors in the human thymus. Data came from immunoSEQ multiplex PCR; TCRdb stores just in-frame clones and leaves some out. This table holds hundreds of thousands of clones, about 84% found once. The same sample was also used in a study of human thymus T cells.

Specimen: thymocytes. The source of these receptors is a boy under two years old with a congenital heart defect.

The rearrangement links TRBV5-6 to TRBJ2-3; 11 bases agree with TRBD2. V trimming: 4 bases; J trimming: 0 bases; junction bases outside the gene matches: 7. Per germline, CDR1 SGHDT and CDR2 YYEEEE. The CDR3 length is 17 residues. CDR3 sequence reads: CASSVTSGRGSTDTQYF. Written as DNA, the CDR3 is TGTGCCAGCAGCGTCACTAGCGGGAGAGGGAGCACAGATACGCAGTATTTT.

The genes are TRBV10-3 and TRBJ2-7, with 11 bases lining up with TRBD1. The CDR3 is 15 amino acids. From germline, CDR1 is ENHRY and CDR2 SYGVKD. J was trimmed by 3 bases and V by 6 bases; bases with no gene match: 7. For the CDR3, the DNA is TGTGCCATCAGGGAGGACAGGGGGCATTACTACGAGCAGTACTTC. Translating gives CAIREDRGHYYEQYF.

The chain carries TRBV6-5 and TRBJ1-5; D is unresolved. CDR1 and CDR2 from the germline V gene are MNHEY and SVGAGI. V was pared by 4 bases and J by 1 base, with 8 bases between. The CDR3 has 14 residues. CDR3 nucleotide sequence: TGTGCCAGCAGTTTGGGCAGGAGCAATCAGCCCCAGCATTTT. As protein: CASSLGRSNQPQHF.

The chain couples TRBV9 to TRBJ2-3; 7 bases align to TRBD2. The CDR3 runs to 16 residues. V dropped 1 base and J dropped 3; count of bases not matched to a gene: 8. The germline V gene has CDR1 SGDLS and CDR2 YYNGEE. In DNA form, the CDR3 reads TGTGCCAGCAGCGTACCGCGGGGAGCGGGGACAGATACGCAGTATTTT. Protein: CASSVPRGAGTDTQYF.

The chain is built from TRBV27 and TRBJ2-1; a weak D match, TRBD2 (6 bases). This CDR3 contains 16 residues. Per the germline V gene, CDR1 is MNHEY and CDR2 is SMNVEV (reference sequence). The V end lost 5 bases, the J end lost 3 bases, and 17 bases lay between the germline ends. The CDR3 sequence is CASSGGSRSLYNEQFF. DNA of the CDR3: TGTGCCAGCAGTGGGGGGTCGCGGTCTCTCTACAATGAGCAGTTCTTC.

The chain combines TRBV4-3 with TRBJ2-3; D perhaps matches TRBD1 (5 bases). The CDR3 length is 17 residues. Germline V gives CDR1 LGHNA, CDR2 YSLEER. V dropped 1 base and J dropped 2 bases, with 16 bases sitting between them. In DNA, the CDR3 is TGCGCCAGCAGCCAAGTAAGAGGTGCAGGGTACACAGATACGCAGTATTTT. This codes for CASSQVRGAGYTDTQYF.

The chain couples TRBV11-3 to TRBJ2-1; TRBD2 might be the D (6 bases). The CDR3 runs to 12 residues. Between the trimmed V and J ends, which lost 5 bases and 16 bases, there was a span of 18 bases. Germline assignment: CDR1 SGHNT and CDR2 YENEEA. The CDR3 bases are TGTGCCAGCAGCCCCCCCGGAGCTAGCGAATTCTTC. Translating gives CASSPPGASEFF.

J is TRBJ2-3 and V is TRBV7-9; 8 bases fit TRBD2. J lost 1 base, V lost 1 base, and 4 bases had no gene match. The CDR3 extends over 16 amino acids. Germline CDR1 and CDR2: SEHNR and FQNEAQ (reference sequence). The CDR3 region has the DNA TGTGCCAGCAGCTTAGACAGGCGGGAGGGCACAGATACGCAGTATTTT. Amino acids: CASSLDRREGTDTQYF.

This clone occurred a few times. The rearrangement joins TRBV7-6 to TRBJ2-7; 9 bases line up with TRBD1. The germline V gene has CDR1 SGHVS and CDR2 FNYEAQ. This CDR3 comprises 18 residues. The V segment lost 2 bases and the J segment 5 bases; nucleotides outside the gene matches: 16. CDR3 amino acids: CASSLSKKAGTGFDEQYF. The CDR3 DNA reads TGTGCCAGCAGCTTATCTAAGAAAGCGGGGACAGGGTTCGACGAGCAGTACTTC.